The present TCR beta chain was sequenced within a study of blood T cell repertoires in COVID-19. The protocol was immunoSEQ multiplex PCR, while the TCRdb copy is restricted to in-frame clones and leaves out a portion. The repertoire holds about 260,000 clones, around four fifths seen once, with 4.2% in the top ten. This clone has just one count. The TCR sequence derives from a man aged 55 to 70 with acute or convalescent COVID-19. Sequencing was carried out using peripheral blood.

The CDR3 DNA reads as TGTGCCAGCAGCTGGACAGGAGTTAGGGAGCAGTTCTTC. Translating gives CASSWTGVREQFF. This rearrangement joins TRBV12-3 or TRBV12-4 to TRBJ2-1; TRBD1 matches 7 bases. The CDR3 consists of 13 residues. V shed 6 bases, J shed 10 bases, and the junction held 9 bases outside the gene matches.